This T cell receptor (beta chain) was captured by sequencing in a study of T cell repertoires in cytomegalovirus infection. Study summary: Evidence of both CMV infection and a matching HLA type came from public TCR beta signatures.

This clonotype was detected only a few times. Trimming cost V 3 bases and J 4 bases; bases outside gene matches: 8. The CDR3 sequence is 15 residues long. In germline, CDR1 is SEHNR, CDR2 FQNEAQ (reference sequence). MiXCR was run by TCRdb on the reads, yielding one entry per CDR3 protein. The sample yields 680,000 or so distinct CDR3 sequences, less than 40% seen once. V and J are TRBV7-9 and TRBJ1-1; 7 bases match TRBD1. The sequence was collected from a human donor in good health (CMV status not recorded). Some clones in this sample may be carry-over from other donors' samples. Sequencing used PBMCs. The CDR3 region is CASSFYRGGGTEAFF. In nucleotides, the CDR3 is TGTGCCAGCAGCTTCTACAGGGGTGGCGGCACTGAAGCTTTCTTT.